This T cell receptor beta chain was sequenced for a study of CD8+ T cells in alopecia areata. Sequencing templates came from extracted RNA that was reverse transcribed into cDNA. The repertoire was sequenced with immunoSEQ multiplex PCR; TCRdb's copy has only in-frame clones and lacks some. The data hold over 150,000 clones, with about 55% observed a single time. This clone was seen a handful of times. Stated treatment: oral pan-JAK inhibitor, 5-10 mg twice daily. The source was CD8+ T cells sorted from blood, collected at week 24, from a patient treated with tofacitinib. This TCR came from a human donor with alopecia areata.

The CDR3 sequence is CASSDHGQPQHF. CDR3 bases: TGTGCCAGCAGCGACCACGGGCAGCCCCAGCATTTT. The chain combines TRBV7-6 with TRBJ1-5; no definite D call. There are 12 residues in the CDR3. Germline V gives CDR1 SGHVS, CDR2 FNYEAQ. V was shortened by 5 bases and J by 7 bases, with 9 bases between the two germline ends.